This record concerns one T cell receptor (beta chain) sequence. The junction differs from germline at one of its ends, possibly a read error. This specimen belongs to a study of molecular identifiers for immune sequencing clone quantification. Using its own MiXCR run on the PCR reads, TCRdb lists one record per CDR3 protein. The table lists fewer than 350,000 distinct CDR3 sequences, around a fifth of them singletons. The CDR3 consists of 16 residues. Germline CDR1 LGHDT, CDR2 YNNKEL (reference sequence). Each library that profiled naive CD8 cells came from around 20,000 to 990,000 sorted cells with 10%, 30% or 50% RNA.

This clonotype originated in a human donor in good health. Some libraries in this study had Jurkat cell RNA spiked in. The sequenced sample was naive CD8+ T cells from blood, with Jurkat cell RNA spiked in. The sample's subset: FACS-sorted CD8+CD4-CCR7+CD45RA+ naive T cells. The chain recombines TRBV3-1 with TRBJ1-5, with 7 bases lining up with TRBD1. The CDR3 region has the DNA TGTGGCAGCAGCCAAGAAGGGACAGATGACAATCAGCCCCGGCATTTT. This gives the protein CGSSQEGTDDNQPRHF.